This T cell receptor (beta chain) was captured in a study of T-cell memory formation after mild COVID-19. Overall study: TCR clusters were mostly confined to one donor each.

Overall study results and limits: Certain responding clones were present in pre-infection memory, suggesting participation of cross-reactive memory.

Only a few counts were recorded for this clonotype. Its antigen is unknown. The CDR3 has 13 amino acids. Trimming took off 5 bases at V and 2 bases at J, with 9 bases between the two ends. TCRdb re-called the 5' RACE reads through MiXCR, storing one row per CDR3 protein. This repertoire shows under 400,000 distinct CDR3 sequences, about 21% found once; its top ten account for about an eighth. The clonotype comes from an adult woman who had mild COVID-19 (a few samples of this study predate the infection). Cell type and time point are not known. The V call is TRBV12-3 or TRBV12-4, the J call TRBJ1-2; D is unclear. Material: PBMCs or a T cell subset sorted from them (not recorded which). The CDR3 nucleotides read TGTGCCAGCAGTACGGAGAGGAACTATGGCTACACCTTC. It encodes CASSTERNYGYTF.